The 31 T cell receptor beta chains below were found in one sample sequenced in a study of T cells after yellow fever vaccination. Via MiXCR, TCRdb re-called the 5' RACE reads, giving one row per CDR3 protein. The sample lists about 74,000 distinct CDR3 sequences, approximately 7% seen once, with around 35% in the top ten. The sample was CD8+ T cells sorted from PBMCs, taken more than 4 days after the first yellow fever vaccination. The receptors come from a man younger than 30 who received the YFV17D yellow fever vaccine.

This clonotype was observed a handful of times. The V gene is TRBV5-1, the J gene TRBJ2-7; 7 nucleotides match TRBD2. The CDR3 runs 15 residues. Germline CDR1 SGHRS, CDR2 YFSETQ. V gave up 3 bases and J gave up 3 bases; unmatched junction bases: 9. In nucleotides, the CDR3 is TGCGCCAGCAGCTCCATCCAAGCGGGGAACTACGAGCAGTACTTC. Its translation is CASSSIQAGNYEQYF.

J is TRBJ2-7 and V is TRBV6-2 or TRBV6-3, with D possibly TRBD2 on 6 matching bases. The V and J ends lost 0 bases and 5 bases respectively, with 20 bases between them. This CDR3 is built from 17 residues. From germline, CDR1 is MNHEY and CDR2 SVGEGT. The CDR3 sequence is CASSYSPQVGGYHEQYF. CDR3 DNA: TGTGCCAGCAGTTACTCCCCTCAGGTAGGAGGGTACCACGAGCAGTACTTC.

This clonotype was seen many times. The CDR3 protein is CSVGGGSLGTDTQYF. The CDR3, as DNA: TGCAGCGTTGGAGGAGGCTCCTTGGGCACAGATACGCAGTATTTT. This chain uses TRBV29-1 with TRBJ2-3; TRBD2 is a possible D gene (5 bases). CDR1 is SQVTM and CDR2 is ANQGSEA in the germline V gene. The ends were cut back, 4 bases at V and 1 base at J, with 15 bases in the middle. CDR3 length: 15 amino acids.

The gene calls are TRBV27 and TRBJ2-3, with 7 bases lining up with TRBD1. V was pared by 2 bases and J by 2 bases, with 4 bases of the junction left unmatched. Per the germline V gene, CDR1 is MNHEY and CDR2 is SMNVEV (reference sequence). The CDR3 length is 15 residues. CDR3 DNA sequence: TGTGCCAGCAGTTTAAACAGGGGTTCCACAGATACGCAGTATTTT. It yields the protein CASSLNRGSTDTQYF.

This clonotype has more than one count but fewer than ten. The V and J genes are TRBV29-1 and TRBJ2-7; no reliable D call. This CDR3 region has 12 residues. Trimming pared 5 bases from V and 1 base from J, leaving 9 bases between. Germline V gives CDR1 SQVTM, CDR2 ANQGSEA. In DNA, the CDR3 is TGCAGCGTTAATACAGAATCCTACGAGCAGTACTTC. Residues: CSVNTESYEQYF.

A few counts support this clonotype. V and J are TRBV6-5 and TRBJ2-3, with D hard to call. This CDR3 is built from 16 residues. Germline V lookup: CDR1 MNHEY, CDR2 SVGAGI. Trimming removed 2 bases at V and 0 bases at J, with 12 bases between. The CDR3 sequence is CASSYAPPPSTDTQYF. CDR3 in DNA: TGTGCCAGCAGTTACGCCCCACCCCCTAGCACAGATACGCAGTATTTT.

There are a few counts of this clonotype. The rearrangement uses TRBV24-1 and TRBJ2-2; D is perhaps TRBD1 (6 bases). Trimming stripped 5 bases from V and 7 bases from J, with 13 bases between. CDR1 is KGHDR and CDR2 is SFDVKD in the germline V gene. The CDR3 is 14 amino acids. DNA of the CDR3: TGTGCCACCAGTGCCAGGGGTTCTGGCGGGGAGCTGTTTTTT. Its protein product is CATSARGSGGELFF.

The genes are TRBV7-9 and TRBJ1-4; 7 bases line up with TRBD1. This CDR3 is built from 17 residues. Unmatched junction bases numbered 8, after V lost 4 bases and J lost 0 bases. Looked up from germline, CDR1 is SEHNR and CDR2 is FQNEAQ (reference sequence). DNA of the CDR3: TGTGCCAGCAGCTCCGGGACAGCTATCCCAACTAATGAAAAACTGTTTTTT. Protein sequence: CASSSGTAIPTNEKLFF.

This clonotype was counted a few times. The rearrangement joins TRBV18 to TRBJ2-4, with a weak D call TRBD2 (5 bases). The germline V gene has CDR1 KGHSH and CDR2 LQKENI. There are 13 residues in the CDR3. V was pared by 6 bases and J by 2 bases, with 8 bases between. The CDR3 DNA reads as TGTGCCAGCTCTAGCGAGACCAAAAACATTCAGTACTTC. Protein product: CASSSETKNIQYF.

This clonotype came up a few times. The chain is built from TRBV7-2 and TRBJ2-2, with 9 bases fitting TRBD1. The CDR3 has 21 amino acids. With V trimmed by 4 bases and J by 5 bases, 23 bases remained unmatched. The germline gives CDR1 SGHTA, CDR2 FQGNSA. The CDR3 sequence is CASSSALFRTGVSKKTGELFF. For the CDR3, the DNA is TGTGCCAGCAGCTCCGCTTTGTTCCGGACAGGGGTTAGTAAGAAGACCGGGGAGCTGTTTTTT.

In this sample, this clonotype turned up a few times. This sequence joins TRBV5-1 and TRBJ2-3, with a weak D call TRBD1 (5 bases). V gave up 3 bases and J gave up 2 bases, with 16 bases separating them. CDR1 is SGHRS and CDR2 is YFSETQ in the germline V gene. The CDR3 extends over 16 amino acids. CDR3 nucleotide sequence: TGCGCCAGCAGCTCGGCAGGGTTCAATATCACAGATACGCAGTATTTT. Amino acid sequence: CASSSAGFNITDTQYF.

The genes are TRBV7-8 and TRBJ2-5; TRBD2 is a possible D gene (6 bases). The CDR3 has 15 residues. The germline V gene encodes CDR1 SGHVS and CDR2 FQNEAQ. Trimming took 5 bases from V and 2 from J, leaving 15 bases between them. This CDR3 reads CASSPYRRGQETQYF. In DNA, the CDR3 is TGTGCCAGCAGCCCATACCGTCGGGGGCAAGAGACCCAGTACTTC.

This clonotype was picked up many times. The CDR3 protein is CASSETGGAADTQYF. In DNA form, the CDR3 reads TGTGCCAGCAGTGAAACCGGGGGGGCCGCAGATACGCAGTATTTT. The chain has TRBV6-4 and TRBJ2-3, with TRBD2 matching over 8 bases. The CDR3 length is 15 residues. V was pared by 3 bases and J by 4 bases, with 6 bases of the junction left unmatched. Germline loops: CDR1 MRHNA, CDR2 SNTAGT.

The table lists this clonotype with a few counts. The CDR3 nucleotides read TGTGCCAGCAGCTTAGGGGGGGGCCTCGGTAGTGAGCAGTTCTTC. It translates to CASSLGGGLGSEQFF. The rearrangement joins TRBV7-2 to TRBJ2-1, with a possible D match to TRBD2 (7 bases). CDR3 length: 15 residues. V lost 1 base, J lost 9 bases, and 16 bases lay in between. From germline, CDR1 is SGHTA and CDR2 FQGNSA.

The gene calls are TRBV15 and TRBJ1-1, with TRBD1 matching over 9 bases. Trimming cost V 3 bases and J 4 bases; bases outside gene matches: 6. The CDR3 loop spans 15 amino acids. Germline V CDR1 and CDR2: LNHNV, YYDKDF (reference sequence). The CDR3: CATSSSGTGLTEAFF. The CDR3 bases are TGTGCCACCAGCAGTTCCGGGACAGGGCTCACTGAAGCTTTCTTT.

This clonotype was seen ten or more times. The CDR3 region is CSASTDTQYF. CDR3 DNA sequence: TGCAGTGCCTCCACAGATACGCAGTATTTT. The J gene is TRBJ2-3, the V gene TRBV20-1; D not certain. The CDR3 sequence is 10 residues long. The germline V gene has CDR1 DFQATT and CDR2 SNEGSKA (reference sequence). Trimming removed 6 bases from V and 2 bases from J, with 3 bases in between.

This clonotype was detected a few times. The chain employs TRBV12-5 and TRBJ2-1; D remains ambiguous. Germline V lookup: CDR1 LGHNT, CDR2 FRNRAP. This CDR3 spans 14 amino acids. Trimming removed 0 bases from V and 6 bases from J, with 9 bases in between. CDR3 DNA sequence: TGTGCTAGTGGTTTGGTACCATTTCCCAATGAGCAGTTCTTC. Its translation is CASGLVPFPNEQFF.

This clonotype was seen at least ten times. The V and J genes are TRBV6-5 and TRBJ1-2; no reliable D call. Germline-derived CDR1 and CDR2 are MNHEY and SVGAGI. Trimming removed 0 bases from V and 3 bases from J, with 5 bases in between. The CDR3 is 13 amino acids. DNA for the CDR3: TGTGCCAGCAGTTACTCGACGGACTATGGCTACACCTTC. Its translation is CASSYSTDYGYTF.

This clonotype has more than one count but fewer than ten. This sequence joins TRBV20-1 and TRBJ1-1; 11 nucleotides match TRBD1. Germline V gene sequence: CDR1 DFQATT, CDR2 SNEGSKA (reference sequence). J was trimmed by 4 bases and V by 2 bases; bases with no gene match: 9. The CDR3 is 16 amino acids. The chain's CDR3 is CSARFWTGGVGTEAFF. CDR3 sequence (DNA): TGCAGTGCTAGATTTTGGACAGGGGGCGTAGGCACTGAAGCTTTCTTT.

V and J are TRBV7-8 and TRBJ2-7; 9 bases agree with TRBD1. Trimming took 5 bases from V and 6 from J; bases not matched to a gene: 14. Germline V gene sequence: CDR1 SGHVS, CDR2 FQNEAQ. There are 16 residues in the CDR3. CDR3 nucleotides: TGTGCCAGCAGCCCGAAAACCGGGACAGGGATAGGCGAGCAGTACTTC. This sequence encodes CASSPKTGTGIGEQYF.

With regard to this clonotype: A read error may be the cause here, since a much bigger clone is one base away. The genes are TRBV12-3 or TRBV12-4 and TRBJ2-3; either TRBD1 or TRBD2 may supply D (5 bases each). The CDR3 consists of 15 residues. Trimming cost V 7 bases and J 4 bases, with 18 bases left between them. The CDR3 DNA follows: TGTGCCAGCAAAGAAGCACCCCGGGGCGCAGATACGCAGTATTTT. Translated: CASKEAPRGADTQYF.

This clonotype appeared many times. The chain recombines TRBV5-1 with TRBJ2-1; D perhaps matches TRBD2 (7 bases). V was shortened by 10 bases and J by 7 bases, with 21 bases between the two germline ends. The germline V gene encodes CDR1 SGHRS and CDR2 YFSETQ. This CDR3 contains 14 residues. As DNA, the CDR3 is TGCGCCGGCACGGGGGGCGAACCTCGGAATGAGCAGTTCTTC. Translation gives CAGTGGEPRNEQFF.

This clonotype was recorded many times. The chain carries TRBV4-1 and TRBJ1-3; no clear D. The CDR3 is made up of 15 amino acids. The V end lost 1 base, the J end lost 0 bases, and 7 bases lay between the germline ends. Germline V gene lookup returns CDR1 MGHRA and CDR2 YSYEKL. CDR3 DNA sequence: TGCGCCAGCAGCCAAGTCCGGTCCTCTGGAAACACCATATATTTT. Encoded protein: CASSQVRSSGNTIYF.

This clonotype has just a few counts. V gene TRBV5-1 combines with J gene TRBJ1-1; D is unresolved. V dropped 0 bases and J dropped 1 base, with 4 bases sitting between them. The CDR3 contains 13 residues. Germline V lookup: CDR1 SGHRS, CDR2 YFSETQ. This CDR3 reads CASSLDWNTEAFF. The CDR3 nucleotides read TGCGCCAGCAGCTTGGACTGGAACACTGAAGCTTTCTTT. The full variable domain, in which reference TRBV5-1 and TRBJ1-1 provide the parts outside the CDR3, is KAGVTQTPRYLIKTRGQQVTLSCSPISGHRSVSWYQQTPGQGLQFLFEYFSETQRNKGNFPGRFSGRQFSNSRSEMNVSTLELGDSALYLCASSLDWNTEAFFGQGTRLTVV.

This clonotype was recorded a few times. This chain joins TRBV5-1 and TRBJ1-2, with 7 positions matching TRBD1. The CDR3 contains 14 residues. V dropped 1 base and J dropped 2; count of bases not matched to a gene: 2. CDR1 and CDR2 (germline): SGHRS, YFSETQ. The CDR3 DNA follows: TGCGCCAGCAGCTTGAACAGGGGCAACTATGGCTACACCTTC. This codes for CASSLNRGNYGYTF.

This clonotype was counted at least ten times. The chain combines TRBV29-1 with TRBJ2-5, with D perhaps TRBD2 (7 bases). Germline loops: CDR1 SQVTM, CDR2 ANQGSEA. V lost 0 bases and J 2 bases, leaving 16 bases between the germline ends. The CDR3 covers 16 residues. CDR3 DNA: TGCAGCGTTGAAGATTTAGGGGGGGGTTTTCAAGAGACCCAGTACTTC. Its translation is CSVEDLGGGFQETQYF.

This clonotype was detected only a few times. V and J are TRBV11-3 and TRBJ2-1; D possibly corresponds to TRBD1 (5 bases). This CDR3 has 15 residues. Germline loops: CDR1 SGHNT, CDR2 YENEEA. Trimming left V 4 bases short and J 8 bases short, with 18 bases between. The CDR3 sequence is CASSSENTGYHEQFF. The CDR3 DNA reads as TGTGCCAGCAGCTCGGAGAATACAGGATACCATGAGCAGTTCTTC.

This clonotype was counted at least ten times. The J gene is TRBJ2-1, the V gene TRBV12-3 or TRBV12-4, with D uncertain. The germline V and J ends were trimmed by 5 bases and 15 bases, with 20 bases remaining between them. The CDR3 sequence is 13 residues long. The CDR3 nucleotides read TGTGCCAGCAGTCCCCAGGAAGCTACCTGGTTGTTCTTC. This gives the protein CASSPQEATWLFF.

This clonotype was seen a few times. The gene calls are TRBV6-2 or TRBV6-3 and TRBJ2-2; D is unclear. CDR3 length: 15 residues. V was pared by 5 bases and J by 5 bases, with 15 bases between. Germline CDR1 is MNHEY and CDR2 is SVGEGT. The CDR3 is CASSHYGWATGELFF. CDR3 coding DNA: TGTGCCAGCAGTCACTACGGGTGGGCGACCGGGGAGCTGTTTTTT.

The chain recombines TRBV7-6 with TRBJ2-1, with TRBD1 identical over 9 bases. Germline V gene lookup returns CDR1 SGHVS and CDR2 FNYEAQ. This CDR3 contains 18 residues. Unmatched junction bases numbered 13, after V lost 4 bases and J lost 3 bases. CDR3 sequence: CASSSGTGLSARYNEQFF. The CDR3 DNA sequence: TGTGCCAGCAGCTCCGGGACAGGGCTTTCAGCCCGCTACAATGAGCAGTTCTTC.

This clonotype occurred many times. The rearrangement joins TRBV4-2 to TRBJ1-2; D not resolved. CDR1 LGHNA and CDR2 YNFKEQ come from the germline V gene. V lost 0 bases and J 8 bases, leaving 7 bases between the germline ends. This CDR3 spans 12 amino acids. CDR3: CASSQDQWGYTF. CDR3 DNA sequence: TGTGCCAGCAGCCAAGATCAATGGGGCTACACCTTC.